A single sample is the source of the 14 T cell receptor beta chains below, sequenced in a study of human T cells and chemical hapten exposure. Time point described: pre-sensitization, week 0. Regarding treatment: therapeutic diphenylcyclopropenone sensitization with weekly scalp DPC. TCRdb reanalysed the RACE reads using MiXCR and keeps one entry per CDR3 protein. This sample has more than 250,000 distinct CDR3 sequences, with approximately 7.5% found just once. Source: whole blood, taken in connection with sensitization to the hapten diphenylcyclopropenone (DPC). Receptors originate from a man younger than 30 with alopecia areata. Some clones in this sample may be carry-over from other donors' samples.

This clonotype was observed a handful of times. V and J are TRBV5-4 and TRBJ2-7; 9 bases align to TRBD2. V shed 4 bases and J 2 bases; nucleotides not matched to a gene: 7. The germline CDR1 and CDR2 sequences are SGHNT and YYREEE (reference sequence). This CDR3 contains 15 residues. The CDR3 nucleotides are TGTGCCAGCAGCGCGGGGGGGACTGGAACCTACGAGCAGTACGTC. Translation gives CASSAGGTGTYEQYV.

This chain connects TRBV7-6 to TRBJ1-1; a weak D match, TRBD1 (5 bases). This CDR3 comprises 17 residues. V lost 5 bases to trimming and J lost 4 bases, with 23 bases between them. Germline assignment: CDR1 SGHVS and CDR2 FNYEAQ. CDR3 amino acids: CASSTAVARAGGTEAFF. In DNA, the CDR3 is TGTGCCAGCAGCACCGCCGTCGCCAGGGCGGGTGGCACTGAAGCTTTCTTT.

This clonotype was seen repeatedly, ten times or more. The J gene is TRBJ1-1, the V gene TRBV5-1, with TRBD1 identical over 9 bases. The CDR3 contains 13 residues. The V gene's germline CDR1 is SGHRS and CDR2 YFSETQ. V trimming: 7 bases; J trimming: 4 bases; junction bases outside the gene matches: 5. CDR3 nucleotides: TGCGCCAGCCGGGGACAGGGTTCCACTGAAGCTTTCTTT. It encodes CASRGQGSTEAFF.

This clonotype was found a few times. V gene TRBV27 combines with J gene TRBJ1-1, with TRBD1 identical over 12 bases. This CDR3 contains 18 residues. V lost 5 bases to trimming and J lost 5 bases; unmatched junction nucleotides: 15. Germline CDR1 reads MNHEY; CDR2 reads SMNVEV (reference sequence). CDR3 sequence (DNA): TGTGCCAGCAGTCCGCCACGGGACAGGGGGCTAAGAGGGACTGAAGCTTTCTTT. This encodes CASSPPRDRGLRGTEAFF.

The chain links TRBV5-1 to TRBJ1-1, with 8 bases identical to TRBD1. CDR1 is SGHRS, CDR2 YFSETQ, per germline. The J segment lost 0 bases and the V segment lost 4 bases, leaving 5 bases of the junction unmatched. This CDR3 comprises 15 residues. CDR3 sequence: CASSPRGLMNTEAFF. The CDR3 DNA is TGCGCCAGCAGCCCCAGGGGGCTAATGAACACTGAAGCTTTCTTT.

V and J are TRBV25-1 and TRBJ2-2; D gene uncertain. Trimming cost V 5 bases and J 5 bases, with 9 bases left between them. In germline, CDR1 is MGHDK, CDR2 SYGVNS. The CDR3 totals 13 residues. CDR3 loop: CASSRAGTGELFF. The CDR3 nucleotides read TGTGCCAGCAGTAGGGCCGGTACCGGGGAGCTGTTTTTT.

This clonotype came up a few times. The chain combines TRBV21-1 with TRBJ1-1; the table's D call, TRBD1, has no DNA check behind it. TRBV21-1 is labeled a pseudogene. CDR3 length: 16 amino acids. The CDR3 loop reads CASSKAPARMNTEAFF. CDR3 DNA: TGTGCCAGCAGCAAGGCCCCTGCGAGGATGAACACTGAAGCTTTCTTT.

The rearrangement links TRBV21-1 to TRBJ2-7. TRBV21-1 is tagged as a pseudogene. CDR3 size: 11 residues. The CDR3 coding sequence is TGTGCCAGCAGCAACAACTACGAGCAGTACGTC. It is translated as CASSNNYEQYV.

There are many counts of this clonotype. This chain joins TRBV20-1 and TRBJ1-1; D perhaps matches TRBD1 (5 bases). Between the trimmed V and J ends, which lost 3 bases and 4 bases, there was a span of 9 bases. The CDR3 is made up of 12 amino acids. Germline V gives CDR1 DFQATT, CDR2 SNEGSKA (reference sequence). The CDR3 sequence: CSASFRATEAFF. As DNA, the CDR3 is TGCAGTGCTAGTTTCAGGGCCACTGAAGCTTTCTTT.

This clonotype has just a few counts. The rearrangement joins TRBV29-1 to TRBJ2-5; TRBD2 aligns across 8 bases. The V gene end was trimmed by 4 bases and the J gene end by 1 base; junction bases not matched to a gene: 11. CDR1 and CDR2 from the germline V gene are SQVTM and ANQGSEA. The CDR3 extends over 16 amino acids. The CDR3 region has the DNA TGCAGCGTTGTAAGGGAGCTGCGGGGGGTCCAAGAGACCCAGTACTTC. Residues: CSVVRELRGVQETQYF.

The chain is built from TRBV6-6 and TRBJ2-4; D uncertain. From germline, CDR1 is MNHNY and CDR2 SVGAGI (reference sequence). This CDR3 is built from 14 residues. Trimming shortened V by 5 bases and J by 0 bases, and 8 bases separated the two germline ends. This chain's CDR3 is CASSTPIAKNIQYF. In DNA form, the CDR3 reads TGTGCCAGCAGTACCCCTATAGCCAAAAACATTCAGTACTTC.

The chain carries TRBV18 and TRBJ1-6, with 11 positions matching TRBD1. Per the germline V gene, CDR1 is KGHSH and CDR2 is LQKENI. This CDR3 is built from 20 residues. Losses at the gene ends were 2 bases for V and 3 bases for J; bases not matched to a gene: 12. DNA of the CDR3: TGTGCCAGCTCACCAACCCCCGGGACAGGGGGTGGCAACTATAATTCACCCCTCCACTTT. Amino acid sequence: CASSPTPGTGGGNYNSPLHF.

This clonotype came up many times. The V and J genes are TRBV29-1 and TRBJ1-1; D is unclear. Germline CDR1 and CDR2: SQVTM and ANQGSEA. V was pared by 7 bases and J by 4 bases, with 13 bases between. The length of the CDR3 is 12 residues. Here the CDR3 reads CSALEEATEAFF. In DNA, the CDR3 is TGCAGCGCTCTGGAGGAGGCCACTGAAGCTTTCTTT.

CDR3 amino acids: CASSPLQGRNEKLFF. The CDR3 DNA reads as TGTGCCAGCAGCCCCCTACAGGGGCGGAATGAAAAACTGTTTTTT. V is TRBV7-9 and J is TRBJ1-4; 7 bases are shared with TRBD1. Germline trimming cut 5 bases from V and 5 bases from J; bases unmatched to any gene: 8. The CDR3 is 15 residues long. Per germline, CDR1 SEHNR and CDR2 FQNEAQ (reference sequence).